The 17 T cell receptor beta chains presented below share a single source sample, sequenced in a study of Tregs in tolerant kidney transplant recipients. The table came from immunoSEQ multiplex PCR; TCRdb's copy has only in-frame clones and leaves some out. In all, the sample yields about 48,000 clones. The material was CD4+ T cells from blood, obtained before the transplant. These receptors were obtained from a human donor who received a combined kidney and bone marrow transplant.

With regard to this clone: Read coverage stops 3 residues before the CDR3 terminus; the germline J gene supplies the remainder. The genes are TRBV7-2 and TRBJ1-1; tentative D call: TRBD1 (6 bases). V lost 2 bases and J lost 5, with 9 bases in between. This CDR3 comprises 13 residues. CDR1 is SGHTA, CDR2 FQGNSA, per germline. The covered CDR3 bases are TGTGCCAGCAGCTTAAAGGGGGTGACTGAA. Protein sequence: CASSLKGVTE. The CDR3 in full is CASSLKGVTEAFF.

Concerning this clone itself: The read halts 3 residues ahead of the CDR3 end, with the missing end drawn from the germline J gene. This chain connects TRBV20-1 to TRBJ1-5, with D possibly TRBD1 on 6 matching bases. Germline V gene sequence: CDR1 DFQATT, CDR2 SNEGSKA (reference sequence). This CDR3 is 13 amino acids long. Between the trimmed V and J ends, which lost 5 bases and 6 bases, there was a span of 14 bases. CDR3 sequence reads: CSAGTYKGQPQHF. Partial CDR3 DNA: TGCAGTGCTGGGACATACAAAGGTCAGCCC.

For this clone: The read gets to within 3 residues of the CDR3 end, and the germline J gene fills in the rest. V is TRBV7-3 and J is TRBJ2-2; TRBD2 aligns across 9 bases. CDR3 length: 16 amino acids. Unmatched junction bases numbered 8, after V lost 5 bases and J lost 4 bases. Per germline, CDR1 SGHTA and CDR2 FQGTGA. The CDR3 bases that were read are TGTGCCAGCAGCCCAGGGGGGACTAGCTTCACCGGGGAG. This codes for CASSPGGTSFTGE. The whole CDR3 protein reads CASSPGGTSFTGELFF.

Comments on this clone: The sequence runs out 3 residues before the end of the CDR3; the remainder is reconstructed from the germline J gene. The chain employs TRBV6-1 and TRBJ2-1; D may be TRBD1 (5 bases). CDR1 and CDR2 from the germline V gene are MNHNS and SASEGT. V was clipped by 0 bases and J by 9 bases, with 9 bases between them. The CDR3 contains 13 residues. The CDR3 loop reads CASSEARVGEQFF. CDR3 DNA (partial): TGTGCCAGCAGTGAAGCCAGGGTAGGTGAG.

A remark on this clone: The read finishes 3 residues shy of the CDR3 end, and the germline J gene is used to complete it. The chain links TRBV18 to TRBJ2-2, with TRBD1 matching over 11 bases. V lost 3 bases, J lost 4 bases, and 7 bases stayed unmatched. The CDR3 contains 17 residues. The germline V gene has CDR1 KGHSH and CDR2 LQKENI. CDR3 DNA (partial): TGTGCCAGCTCACCGCAAGGACAGGGGGCCGGCACCGGGGAG. Protein: CASSPQGQGAGTGE. The whole CDR3 protein is CASSPQGQGAGTGELFF.

Worth noting for this clone: The read halts 3 residues ahead of the CDR3 end, with the missing end drawn from the germline J gene. The chain carries TRBV2 and TRBJ2-3, with TRBD2 identical over 7 bases. The junction had 8 bases not matched to a gene; V was cut back by 10 bases and J by 1 base. Germline CDR1 and CDR2: SNHLY and FYNNEI. The CDR3 extends over 14 amino acids. The CDR3 DNA, read in part, is TGTGCCACCCAGGCGGCGGGAGGCACAGATACG. Amino acid sequence: CATQAAGGTDT. The whole CDR3 sequence is CATQAAGGTDTQYF.

A note on this clone: Read sequence stops 3 residues before the CDR3 end, and the germline J gene provides the missing end. The chain uses TRBV5-1 and TRBJ1-5; 8 positions agree with TRBD1. V lost 4 bases and J lost 7; bases outside the gene matches: 10. The CDR3 spans 15 residues. Per the germline V gene, CDR1 is SGHRS and CDR2 is YFSETQ. The part of the CDR3 DNA that was read is TGCGCCAGCAGCCCTGGACAGGGCATAGGCCAGCCC. Amino acids: CASSPGQGIGQP. The whole CDR3 reads CASSPGQGIGQPQHF. The full variable domain, completed using reference TRBV5-1 and TRBJ1-5, is KAGVTQTPRYLIKTRGQQVTLSCSPISGHRSVSWYQQTPGQGLQFLFEYFSETQRNKGNFPGRFSGRQFSNSRSEMNVSTLELGDSALYLCASSPGQGIGQPQHFGDGTRLSIL.

As regards this clone: The read ends 3 residues before the CDR3 terminus; that terminus is restored from the germline J gene. The chain joins TRBV6-2 or TRBV6-3 to TRBJ2-1, with 14 bases lining up with TRBD2. Germline lookup yields CDR1 MNHEY and CDR2 SVGEGT. J gave up 9 bases and V 3 bases, and 4 bases lay outside the gene matches. The CDR3 loop spans 15 amino acids. The CDR3 sequence: CASSYGGLAGVEQFF. The CDR3 DNA, read in part, is TGTGCCAGCAGTTATGGGGGACTAGCGGGAGTTGAG.

Regarding this clone: The read terminates 3 residues before the CDR3 end, so the remaining end is supplied by the germline J gene. The V gene is TRBV20-1, the J gene TRBJ2-7, with TRBD2 matching over 9 bases. Trimming cost V 3 bases and J 6 bases; bases outside gene matches: 12. This CDR3 is 15 amino acids long. Germline loops: CDR1 DFQATT, CDR2 SNEGSKA (reference sequence). The sequenced CDR3 bases are TGCAGTGCTAGTGGCGGCGGGAGGGCCGTCGGCGAG. Residues: CSASGGGRAVGE. The entire CDR3 reads CSASGGGRAVGEQYF.

Points on this clone: The sequenced fragment ends 3 residues before the CDR3 boundary, so the rest is inferred from the germline J gene. The rearrangement joins TRBV5-1 to TRBJ1-2; 8 positions agree with TRBD1. J lost 7 bases, V lost 0 bases, and 2 bases had no gene match. The CDR3 loop spans 13 amino acids. CDR1 and CDR2 (germline): SGHRS, YFSETQ. Partial CDR3 DNA: TGCGCCAGCAGCTTGGCGCAGGGGGCTGGC. As protein: CASSLAQGAG. The whole CDR3 reads CASSLAQGAGYTF.

Turning to this clone: The read ends 3 residues shy of where the CDR3 ends; the end is completed using the germline J gene. The genes are TRBV4-2 and TRBJ1-4; 7 positions agree with TRBD1. The junction had 3 bases not matched to a gene; V was cut back by 7 bases and J by 4 bases. The germline V gene encodes CDR1 LGHNA and CDR2 YNFKEQ. The CDR3 covers 13 residues. The CDR3 bases that were read are TGTGCCAGCACCACAGGGGATAATGAAAAA. Translation gives CASTTGDNEK. The CDR3 reads in full as CASTTGDNEKLFF.

Of note for this clone: The read comes to an end 3 residues before the CDR3 does, leaving the germline J gene to fill in the end. The rearrangement uses TRBV18 and TRBJ2-7, with D possibly TRBD1 on 6 matching bases. There are 14 residues in the CDR3. Per germline, CDR1 KGHSH and CDR2 LQKENI. V lost 1 base, J lost 1 base, and 8 bases lay in between. CDR3 bases read: TGTGCCAGCTCACCACAGGGGGTGTCCTACGAG. It translates to CASSPQGVSYE. The CDR3 in full is CASSPQGVSYEQYF. The full variable domain, with the rest looked up from reference TRBV18 and TRBJ2-7, is NAGVMQNPRHLVRRRGQEARLRCSPMKGHSHVYWYRQLPEEGLKFMVYLQKENIIDESGMPKERFSAEFPKEGPSILRIQQVVRGDSAAYFCASSPQGVSYEQYFGPGTRLTVT.

About this clone itself: The CDR3 is cut off 3 residues early in the read; its end comes from the germline J gene. The chain links TRBV28 to TRBJ2-5; 9 nucleotides align to TRBD2. Germline V gene data show CDR1 as MDHEN and CDR2 as SYDVKM. CDR3 size: 13 residues. With V trimmed by 4 bases and J by 4 bases, 1 base remained unmatched. The CDR3 here is CASSSLAGETQYF. CDR3 bases read: TGTGCCAGCAGTTCACTAGCGGGAGAGACC.

Remarks on this clone: The read ends 3 residues before the CDR3 terminus; that terminus is restored from the germline J gene. The chain is built from TRBV5-1 and TRBJ2-7, with TRBD1 identical over 10 bases. CDR3 length equals 15 residues. The germline V gene encodes CDR1 SGHRS and CDR2 YFSETQ. Trimming at V came to 2 bases and at J to 5 bases, leaving 7 bases not matched to a gene. CDR3 DNA, as far as it was read: TGCGCCAGCAGCTTAGACGGGGACAGGGGACACGAG. It codes for CASSLDGDRGHE. In full, the CDR3 reads CASSLDGDRGHEQYF.

With regard to this clone: The CDR3 extends 3 residues past the end of the read, so its final part is completed from the germline J gene. The chain couples TRBV7-2 to TRBJ1-1, with D unclear. In germline, CDR1 is SGHTA, CDR2 FQGNSA. This CDR3 has 15 amino acids. V lost 1 base, J lost 4 bases, and 13 bases lay in between. The CDR3 protein is CASSLGNVGLTEAFF. Partial CDR3 DNA: TGTGCCAGCAGCTTAGGCAACGTAGGGCTCACTGAA.

On this clone itself: The observed sequence ends 3 residues before the CDR3 terminus, with the missing tail filled in from the germline J gene. The chain links TRBV5-1 to TRBJ2-7; maybe TRBD2 (5 bases). V was pared by 1 base and J by 2 bases, with 10 bases between. Per the germline V gene, CDR1 is SGHRS and CDR2 is YFSETQ. CDR3 length: 14 residues. CDR3 region: CASSLYPGTYEQYF. Partial CDR3 DNA: TGCGCCAGCAGCTTGTACCCGGGGACCTACGAG.

For this clone: The CDR3 goes on 3 residues after the read ends, and that part is filled in from the germline J gene. The genes are TRBV20-1 and TRBJ2-1; 9 nucleotides agree with TRBD1. J gave up 8 bases and V 3 bases, and 11 bases lay outside the gene matches. This CDR3 contains 15 residues. CDR1 is DFQATT and CDR2 is SNEGSKA in the germline V gene (reference sequence). The CDR3 is CSASDRRTGDDEQFF. The part of the CDR3 DNA that was read is TGCAGTGCTAGTGACCGTCGGACAGGGGACGATGAG.